These 9 T cell receptor beta chains came from one sample sequenced in a study of a mutant IDH1 vaccine in newly diagnosed glioma. Their antigens remain unidentified. Noted time point: week 35, safety follow-up. Vaccination used 300 ug of mutant IDH1 20-mer peptide per dose, with topical imiquimod. The protocol was immunoSEQ multiplex PCR, while the TCRdb copy is restricted to in-frame clones and leaves out a portion. The sample gives 31,000 or so clones, roughly 78% of which show up once; approximately 10% is in the top ten. Sample: PBMCs, taken from a glioma patient whose treatment included an IDH1 peptide vaccine. The receptors derive from a woman aged 40 to 55 with glioma.

The gene calls are TRBV7-9 and TRBJ2-6; 7 positions agree with TRBD1. The germline V gene encodes CDR1 SEHNR and CDR2 FQNEAQ (reference sequence). J gave up 3 bases and V 5 bases, and 10 bases lay outside the gene matches. The CDR3 sequence is 17 residues long. CDR3 coding DNA: TGTGCCAGCAGCCTACGACAGGGCGGTGGTGGGGCCAACGTCCTGACTTTC. This sequence encodes CASSLRQGGGGANVLTF. The full variable domain, with the rest looked up from reference TRBV7-9 and TRBJ2-6, is DTGVSQNPRHKITKRGQNVTFRCDPISEHNRLYWYRQTLGQGPEFLTYFQNEAQLEKSRLLSDRFSAERPKGSFSTLEIQRTEQGDSAMYLCASSLRQGGGGANVLTFGAGSRLTVL.

This chain links TRBV15 with TRBJ1-1; 8 bases agree with TRBD1. With V trimmed by 3 bases and J by 1 base, 1 base remained unmatched. Germline values: CDR1 LNHNV, CDR2 YYDKDF (reference sequence). This CDR3 comprises 14 residues. The CDR3 protein is CATSSRGPNTEAFF. The CDR3 DNA reads as TGTGCCACCAGCAGCAGGGGGCCGAACACTGAAGCTTTCTTT.

The sample holds a few counts of this clone. The chain has TRBV30 and TRBJ1-1; 7 bases match TRBD1. In germline, CDR1 is GTSNPN, CDR2 SVGIG (reference sequence). V lost 0 bases, J lost 4 bases, and 5 bases stayed unmatched. The CDR3 is 14 residues long. The CDR3 DNA follows: TGTGCCTGGAGTGTAGGGGGCGTGAGCACTGAAGCTTTCTTT. Translation gives CAWSVGGVSTEAFF.

The chain recombines TRBV19 with TRBJ1-4; D remains unclear. V lost 3 bases and J 6 bases, leaving 17 bases between the germline ends. CDR1 LNHDA and CDR2 SQIVND come from the germline V gene (reference sequence). The CDR3 is 16 residues long. The CDR3 sequence: CASSIRFPLGYEKLFF. The CDR3 nucleotides are TGTGCCAGTAGTATCAGATTCCCTTTGGGCTATGAAAAACTGTTTTTT. Combining the CDR3 with reference TRBV19 and TRBJ1-4 gives the whole variable domain DGGITQSPKYLFRKEGQNVTLSCEQNLNHDAMYWYRQDPGQGLRLIYYSQIVNDFQKGDIAEGYSVSREKKESFPLTVTSAQKNPTAFYLCASSIRFPLGYEKLFFGSGTQLSVL.

This clone was counted only a few times. The chain joins TRBV25-1 to TRBJ2-3; 9 bases line up with TRBD2. The CDR3 sequence is 14 residues long. Germline CDR1 reads MGHDK; CDR2 reads SYGVNS. J lost 3 bases, V lost 2 bases, and 0 bases had no gene match. Written as DNA, the CDR3 is TGTGCCAGCAGTGAACTAGCGGGGACAGATACGCAGTATTTT. Its translation: CASSELAGTDTQYF.

In this sample, this clone turned up once. The chain recombines TRBV18 with TRBJ2-6; no definite D call. The CDR3 extends over 17 amino acids. Germline V CDR1 and CDR2: KGHSH, LQKENI. V dropped 0 bases and J dropped 5 bases, with 14 bases sitting between them. CDR3 sequence reads: CASSPPDRPSWANVLTF. The CDR3 region has the DNA TGTGCCAGCTCACCACCGGACCGCCCCTCGTGGGCCAACGTCCTGACTTTC. The full variable domain, with the rest looked up from reference TRBV18 and TRBJ2-6, is NAGVMQNPRHLVRRRGQEARLRCSPMKGHSHVYWYRQLPEEGLKFMVYLQKENIIDESGMPKERFSAEFPKEGPSILRIQQVVRGDSAAYFCASSPPDRPSWANVLTFGAGSRLTVL.

The chain links TRBV10-2 to TRBJ2-7; D gene uncertain. The V and J ends lost 4 bases and 4 bases respectively, with 5 bases between them. Germline-derived CDR1 and CDR2 are WSHSY and SAAADI. The CDR3 has 11 residues. The CDR3 loop reads CASSVAYEQYF. The CDR3 DNA follows: TGCGCCAGCAGTGTTGCGTACGAGCAGTACTTC.

The chain couples TRBV14 to TRBJ1-3; no clear D gene. Trimming cost V 4 bases and J 6 bases, with 16 bases left between them. Germline CDR1 is SGHDN and CDR2 is FVKESK. The CDR3 is 15 residues long. CDR3 sequence: CASSPWRWRENTIYF. For the CDR3, the DNA is TGTGCCAGCAGCCCTTGGCGGTGGAGGGAAAACACCATATATTTT.

This chain uses TRBV2 with TRBJ2-1, with a weak D call TRBD1 (5 bases). CDR1 and CDR2 (germline): SNHLY, FYNNEI. CDR3 length: 13 amino acids. Trimming cost V 5 bases and J 10 bases, with 15 bases left between them. The CDR3 DNA is TGTGCCAGCAGTCAGAGACAGAATCGGGAGCAGTTCTTC. This encodes CASSQRQNREQFF.